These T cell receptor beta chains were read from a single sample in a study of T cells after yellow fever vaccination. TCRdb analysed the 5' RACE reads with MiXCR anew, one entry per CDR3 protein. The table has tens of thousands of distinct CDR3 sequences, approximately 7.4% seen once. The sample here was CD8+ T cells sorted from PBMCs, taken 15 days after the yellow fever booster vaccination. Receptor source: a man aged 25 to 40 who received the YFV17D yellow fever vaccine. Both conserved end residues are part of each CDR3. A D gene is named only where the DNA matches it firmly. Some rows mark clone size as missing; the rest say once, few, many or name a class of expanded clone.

cdr3_aa: CASSQDFGTTDYGYTF
cdr3_nt: TGCGCCAGCAGCCAAGATTTCGGGACAACCGACTATGGCTACACCTTC
d_call: -
clone_size: many
v_call: TRBV4-3
j_call: TRBJ1-2

cdr3_aa: CASSRWTDQETQYF
cdr3_nt: TGTGCCAGCAGCAGGTGGACAGACCAAGAGACCCAGTACTTC
d_call: -
clone_size: many
v_call: TRBV7-8
j_call: TRBJ2-5

cdr3_aa: CASSWGQGAYEQYF
cdr3_nt: TGTGCCAGCAGTTGGGGGCAGGGGGCGTACGAGCAGTACTTC
d_call: TRBD1
clone_size: many
v_call: TRBV6-5
j_call: TRBJ2-7

cdr3_aa: CASRAGTSGSDTQYF
cdr3_nt: TGTGCCAGTAGAGCGGGGACTAGCGGGAGTGATACGCAGTATTTT
d_call: TRBD2
clone_size: many
v_call: TRBV19
j_call: TRBJ2-3

cdr3_aa: CATEGGTSSYNEQFF
cdr3_nt: TGTGCCACCGAGGGGGGGACCTCCTCCTACAATGAGCAGTTCTTC
d_call: -
clone_size: many
v_call: TRBV7-9
j_call: TRBJ2-1

cdr3_aa: CSARSLAGGNNEQFF
cdr3_nt: TGCAGTGCTAGAAGTCTAGCGGGAGGGAACAATGAGCAGTTCTTC
d_call: TRBD2
clone_size: many
v_call: TRBV20-1
j_call: TRBJ2-1

cdr3_aa: CASSSFFSGRNEQFF
cdr3_nt: TGTGCCAGCAGCTCATTCTTTAGCGGGAGGAATGAGCAGTTCTTC
d_call: TRBD2
clone_size: many
v_call: TRBV7-2
j_call: TRBJ2-1

cdr3_aa: CASRAIGTASPYEQYF
cdr3_nt: TGTGCCAGCAGGGCTATTGGGACAGCTTCTCCCTACGAGCAGTACTTC
d_call: TRBD1
clone_size: many
v_call: TRBV6-2/TRBV6-3
j_call: TRBJ2-7

cdr3_aa: CASSSIAGVVYEQYF
cdr3_nt: TGTGCCAGCAGTTCGATAGCGGGAGTAGTCTACGAGCAGTACTTC
d_call: TRBD2
clone_size: many
v_call: TRBV6-2/TRBV6-3
j_call: TRBJ2-7

cdr3_aa: CASSFSPDLAGYTF
cdr3_nt: TGTGCCAGCAGCTTTAGCCCCGACCTGGCGGGCTACACCTTC
d_call: -
clone_size: many
v_call: TRBV6-2/TRBV6-3
j_call: TRBJ1-2

cdr3_aa: CSASGPRADTQYF
cdr3_nt: TGCAGTGCTAGTGGGCCCCGGGCGGATACGCAGTATTTT
d_call: -
clone_size: -
v_call: TRBV20-1
j_call: TRBJ2-3

cdr3_aa: CASSLARPPGDTF
cdr3_nt: TGTGCCAGCAGCTTAGCGAGGCCTCCGGGTGACACCTTC
d_call: -
clone_size: many
v_call: TRBV7-9
j_call: TRBJ1-2

cdr3_aa: CASSYPGHTEAFF
cdr3_nt: TGTGCCAGCAGTTACCCAGGGCACACTGAAGCTTTCTTT
d_call: -
clone_size: many
v_call: TRBV6-6
j_call: TRBJ1-1

cdr3_aa: CAISEQFGLAGVRDTGELFF
cdr3_nt: TGTGCCATCAGTGAGCAGTTTGGACTAGCGGGAGTGCGGGACACCGGGGAGCTGTTTTTT
d_call: TRBD2
clone_size: many
v_call: TRBV10-3
j_call: TRBJ2-2

cdr3_aa: CASSPRPGRAPSYEQYF
cdr3_nt: TGTGCCAGCAGTCCCCGACCTGGGCGGGCACCAAGCTACGAGCAGTACTTC
d_call: -
clone_size: many
v_call: TRBV27
j_call: TRBJ2-7

cdr3_aa: CSVGLGQGSSYNEQFF
cdr3_nt: TGCAGCGTTGGGCTCGGACAGGGTAGCTCCTACAATGAGCAGTTCTTC
d_call: TRBD1
clone_size: many
v_call: TRBV29-1
j_call: TRBJ2-1

cdr3_aa: CASSYSLREGEYEQYF
cdr3_nt: TGTGCCAGCAGTTACTCCCTCCGCGAAGGAGAGTACGAGCAGTACTTC
d_call: -
clone_size: many
v_call: TRBV6-2/TRBV6-3
j_call: TRBJ2-7

cdr3_aa: CSSFLNTEAFF
cdr3_nt: TGCAGTTCTTTTTTGAACACTGAAGCTTTCTTT
d_call: -
clone_size: many
v_call: TRBV20-1
j_call: TRBJ1-1

cdr3_aa: CASSLATEYEQYF
cdr3_nt: TGTGCCAGCAGCTTAGCGACAGAATACGAGCAGTACTTC
d_call: -
clone_size: many
v_call: TRBV7-8
j_call: TRBJ2-7

cdr3_aa: CASSTSGELFF
cdr3_nt: TGTGCCAGCAGTACGTCCGGGGAGCTGTTTTTT
d_call: -
clone_size: many
v_call: TRBV6-5
j_call: TRBJ2-2

cdr3_aa: CASSVGQGAQYGYTF
cdr3_nt: TGTGCCAGCAGCGTAGGCCAAGGGGCCCAATATGGCTACACCTTC
d_call: -
clone_size: -
v_call: TRBV9
j_call: TRBJ1-2

cdr3_aa: CASSLNTGGGDTQYF
cdr3_nt: TGTGCCAGCAGTTTGAATACGGGAGGAGGAGATACGCAGTATTTT
d_call: TRBD2
clone_size: many
v_call: TRBV27
j_call: TRBJ2-3

cdr3_aa: CASSLNPHEQYF
cdr3_nt: TGCGCCAGCAGCTTGAATCCCCACGAGCAGTACTTC
d_call: -
clone_size: many
v_call: TRBV5-1
j_call: TRBJ2-7

cdr3_aa: CASSWLPNTGELFF
cdr3_nt: TGTGCCAGCAGTTGGCTACCGAACACCGGGGAGCTGTTTTTT
d_call: -
clone_size: many
v_call: TRBV2
j_call: TRBJ2-2

cdr3_aa: CASSFNLGIGLAYEQYF
cdr3_nt: TGTGCCAGCAGTTTTAACCTCGGTATAGGGTTAGCCTACGAGCAGTACTTC
d_call: -
clone_size: -
v_call: TRBV12-3/TRBV12-4
j_call: TRBJ2-7

cdr3_aa: CSVDYERGTDTQYF
cdr3_nt: TGCAGCGTTGATTACGAGCGGGGCACAGATACGCAGTATTTT
d_call: -
clone_size: many
v_call: TRBV29-1
j_call: TRBJ2-3

cdr3_aa: CASSHQKFTYEQYF
cdr3_nt: TGTGCCAGCAGTCACCAGAAATTTACCTACGAGCAGTACTTC
d_call: -
clone_size: few
v_call: TRBV28
j_call: TRBJ2-7

cdr3_aa: CASQVGELFF
cdr3_nt: TGTGCCAGCCAAGTGGGGGAGCTGTTTTTT
d_call: -
clone_size: many
v_call: TRBV7-9
j_call: TRBJ2-2

cdr3_aa: CASSTNPGQGGEAFF
cdr3_nt: TGTGCCAGCAGCACGAACCCGGGACAGGGGGGAGAAGCTTTCTTT
d_call: TRBD1
clone_size: few
v_call: TRBV5-5
j_call: TRBJ1-1

cdr3_aa: CASSRPVDSGNTIYF
cdr3_nt: TGTGCCAGCAGCCGACCTGTCGACTCTGGAAACACCATATATTTT
d_call: -
clone_size: few
v_call: TRBV7-6
j_call: TRBJ1-3

cdr3_aa: CASSLNRDRGPTEQYF
cdr3_nt: TGTGCCAGCAGCTTAAATCGGGACAGGGGACCTACCGAGCAGTACTTC
d_call: TRBD1
clone_size: many
v_call: TRBV7-8
j_call: TRBJ2-7